This T cell receptor beta chain was sequenced in a study of shared clonotypes between healthy human individuals. Replicate PCRs for sorted subsets used around 200 ng DNA; this equaled around 28,000 T cell genomes. Data came from immunoSEQ multiplex PCR; TCRdb stores just in-frame clones and leaves some out. The sample lists fewer than 2.5 million clones, approximately 93% seen once, with roughly 0.39% in the top ten. Germline V gene data show CDR1 as MDHEN and CDR2 as SYDVKM. V lost 6 bases, J lost 0 bases, and 16 bases stayed unmatched. The CDR3 loop spans 19 amino acids. Overall study findings and caveats: Some naive CD4 clonotypes, 5% to 5.5%, turned up in common across a few donors.

This clone was observed a single time. Its antigen is not identified. Participating donors were healthy, HIV-negative adults free of recent acute infections or vaccinations. This receptor was taken from a man between 18 and 29 years old in good health. Some clones in this sample may be carry-over from other donors' samples. V gene TRBV28 combines with J gene TRBJ2-2; 7 nucleotides agree with TRBD1. The sequencing sample was made of naive CD4+ T cells from PBMCs. Subset specified: CD45RA+ positively selected. DNA of the CDR3: TGTGCCAGCAGCCAAGGGGCCCAAATCGGACAGGCGAACACCGGGGAGCTGTTTTTT. Its translation is CASSQGAQIGQANTGELFF. The complete variable domain, with remaining parts taken from reference TRBV28 and TRBJ2-2, reads DVKVTQSSRYLVKRTGEKVFLECVQDMDHENMFWYRQDPGLGLRLIYFSYDVKMKEKGDIPEGYSVSREKKERFSLILESASTNQTSMYLCASSQGAQIGQANTGELFFGEGSRLTVL.